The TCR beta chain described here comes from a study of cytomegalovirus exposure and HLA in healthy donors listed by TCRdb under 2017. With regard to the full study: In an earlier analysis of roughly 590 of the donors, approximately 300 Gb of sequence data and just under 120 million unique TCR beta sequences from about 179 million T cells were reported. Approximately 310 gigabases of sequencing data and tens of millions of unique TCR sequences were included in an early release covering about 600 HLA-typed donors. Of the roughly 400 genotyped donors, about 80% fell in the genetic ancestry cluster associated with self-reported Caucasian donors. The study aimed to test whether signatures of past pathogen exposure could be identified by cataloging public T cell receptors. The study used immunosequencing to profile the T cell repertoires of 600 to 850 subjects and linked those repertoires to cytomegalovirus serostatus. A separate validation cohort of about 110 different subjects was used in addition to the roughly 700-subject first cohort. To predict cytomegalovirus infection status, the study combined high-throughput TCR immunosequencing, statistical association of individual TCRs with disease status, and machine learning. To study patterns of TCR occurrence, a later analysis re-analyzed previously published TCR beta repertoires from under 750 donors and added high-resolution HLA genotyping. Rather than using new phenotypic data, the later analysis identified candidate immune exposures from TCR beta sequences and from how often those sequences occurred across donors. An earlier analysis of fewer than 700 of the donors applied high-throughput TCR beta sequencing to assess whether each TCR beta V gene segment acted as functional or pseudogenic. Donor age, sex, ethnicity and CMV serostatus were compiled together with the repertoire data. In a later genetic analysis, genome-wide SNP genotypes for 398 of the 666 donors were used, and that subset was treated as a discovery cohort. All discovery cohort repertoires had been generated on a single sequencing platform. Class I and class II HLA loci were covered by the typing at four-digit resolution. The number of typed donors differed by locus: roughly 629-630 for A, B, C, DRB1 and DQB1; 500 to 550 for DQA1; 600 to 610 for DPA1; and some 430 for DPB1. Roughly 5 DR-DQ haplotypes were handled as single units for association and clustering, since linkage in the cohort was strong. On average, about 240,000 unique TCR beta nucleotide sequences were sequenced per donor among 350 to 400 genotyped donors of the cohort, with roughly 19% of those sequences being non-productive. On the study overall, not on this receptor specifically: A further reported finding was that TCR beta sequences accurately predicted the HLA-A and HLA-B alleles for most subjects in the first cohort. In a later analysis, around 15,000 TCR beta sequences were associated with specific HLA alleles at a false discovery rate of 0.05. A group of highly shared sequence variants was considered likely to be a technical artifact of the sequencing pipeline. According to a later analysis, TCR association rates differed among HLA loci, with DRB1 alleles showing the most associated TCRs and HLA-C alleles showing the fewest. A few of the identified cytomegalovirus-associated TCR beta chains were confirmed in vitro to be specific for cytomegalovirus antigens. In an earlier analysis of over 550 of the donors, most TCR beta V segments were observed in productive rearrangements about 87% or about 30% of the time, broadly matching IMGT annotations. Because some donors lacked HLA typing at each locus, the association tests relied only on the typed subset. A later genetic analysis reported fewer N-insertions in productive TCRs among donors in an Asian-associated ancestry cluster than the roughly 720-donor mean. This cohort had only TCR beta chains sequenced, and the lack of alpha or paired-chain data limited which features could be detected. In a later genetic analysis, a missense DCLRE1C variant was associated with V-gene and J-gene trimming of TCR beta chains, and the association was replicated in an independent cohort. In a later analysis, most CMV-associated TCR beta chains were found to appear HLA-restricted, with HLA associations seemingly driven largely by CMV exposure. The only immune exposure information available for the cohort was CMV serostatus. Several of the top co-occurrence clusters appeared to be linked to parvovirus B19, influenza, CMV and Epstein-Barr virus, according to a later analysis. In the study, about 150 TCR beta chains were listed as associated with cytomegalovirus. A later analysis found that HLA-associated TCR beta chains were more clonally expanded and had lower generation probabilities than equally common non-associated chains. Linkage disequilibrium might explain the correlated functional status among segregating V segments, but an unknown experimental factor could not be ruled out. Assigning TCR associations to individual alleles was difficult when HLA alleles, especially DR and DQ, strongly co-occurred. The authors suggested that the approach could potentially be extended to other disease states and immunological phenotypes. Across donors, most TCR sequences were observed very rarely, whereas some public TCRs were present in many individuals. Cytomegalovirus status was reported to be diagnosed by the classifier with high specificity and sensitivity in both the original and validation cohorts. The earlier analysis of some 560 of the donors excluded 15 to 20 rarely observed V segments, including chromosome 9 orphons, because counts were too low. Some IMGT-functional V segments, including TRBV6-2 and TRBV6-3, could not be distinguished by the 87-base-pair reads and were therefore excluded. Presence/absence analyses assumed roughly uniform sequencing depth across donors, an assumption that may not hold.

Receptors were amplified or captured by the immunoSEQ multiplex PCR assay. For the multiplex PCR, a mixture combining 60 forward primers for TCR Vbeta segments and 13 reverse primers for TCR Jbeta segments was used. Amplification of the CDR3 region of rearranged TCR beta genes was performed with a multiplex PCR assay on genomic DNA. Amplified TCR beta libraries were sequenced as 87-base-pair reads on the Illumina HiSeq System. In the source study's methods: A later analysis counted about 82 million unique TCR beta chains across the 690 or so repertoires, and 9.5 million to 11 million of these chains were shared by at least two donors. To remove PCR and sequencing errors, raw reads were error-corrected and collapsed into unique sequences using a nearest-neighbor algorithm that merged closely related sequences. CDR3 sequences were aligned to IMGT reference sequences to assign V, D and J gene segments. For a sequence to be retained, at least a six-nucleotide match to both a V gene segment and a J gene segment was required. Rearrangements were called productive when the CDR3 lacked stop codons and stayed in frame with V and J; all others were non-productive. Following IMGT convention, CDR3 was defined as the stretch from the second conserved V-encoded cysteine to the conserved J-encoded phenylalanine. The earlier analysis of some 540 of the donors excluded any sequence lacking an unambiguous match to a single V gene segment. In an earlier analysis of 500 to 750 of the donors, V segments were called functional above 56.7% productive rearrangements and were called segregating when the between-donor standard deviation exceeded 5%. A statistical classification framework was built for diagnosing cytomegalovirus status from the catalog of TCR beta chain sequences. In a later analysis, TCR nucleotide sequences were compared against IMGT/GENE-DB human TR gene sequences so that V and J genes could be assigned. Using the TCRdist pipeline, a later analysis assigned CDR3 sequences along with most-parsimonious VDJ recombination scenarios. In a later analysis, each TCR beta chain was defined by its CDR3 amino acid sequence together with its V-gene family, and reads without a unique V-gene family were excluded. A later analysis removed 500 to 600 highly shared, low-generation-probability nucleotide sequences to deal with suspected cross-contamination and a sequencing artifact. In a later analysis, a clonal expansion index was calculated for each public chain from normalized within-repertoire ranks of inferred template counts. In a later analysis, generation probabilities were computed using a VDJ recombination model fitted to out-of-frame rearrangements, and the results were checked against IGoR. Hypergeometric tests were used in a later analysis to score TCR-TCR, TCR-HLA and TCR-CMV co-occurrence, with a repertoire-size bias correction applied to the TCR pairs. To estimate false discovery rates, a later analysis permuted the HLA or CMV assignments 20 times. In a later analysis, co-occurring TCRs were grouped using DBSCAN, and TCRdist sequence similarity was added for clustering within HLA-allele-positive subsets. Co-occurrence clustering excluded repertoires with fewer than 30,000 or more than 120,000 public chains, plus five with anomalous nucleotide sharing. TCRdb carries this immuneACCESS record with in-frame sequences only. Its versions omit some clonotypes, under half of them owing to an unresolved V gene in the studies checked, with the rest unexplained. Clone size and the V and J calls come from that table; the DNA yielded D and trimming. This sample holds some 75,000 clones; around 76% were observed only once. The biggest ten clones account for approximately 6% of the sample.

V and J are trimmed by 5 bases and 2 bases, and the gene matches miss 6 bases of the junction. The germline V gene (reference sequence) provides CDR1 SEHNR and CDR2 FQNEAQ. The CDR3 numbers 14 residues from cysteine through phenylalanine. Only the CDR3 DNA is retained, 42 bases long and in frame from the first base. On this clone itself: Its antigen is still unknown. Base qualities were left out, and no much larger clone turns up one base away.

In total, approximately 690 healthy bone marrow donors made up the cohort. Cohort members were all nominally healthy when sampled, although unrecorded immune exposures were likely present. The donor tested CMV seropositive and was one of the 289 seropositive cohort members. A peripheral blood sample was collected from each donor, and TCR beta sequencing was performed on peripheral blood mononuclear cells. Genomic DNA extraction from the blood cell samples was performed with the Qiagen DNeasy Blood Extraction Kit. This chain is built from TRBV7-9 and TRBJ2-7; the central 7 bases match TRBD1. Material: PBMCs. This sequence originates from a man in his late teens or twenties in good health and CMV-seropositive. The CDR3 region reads CASSRGQVAYEQYF. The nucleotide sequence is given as TGTGCCAGCAGCCGCGGACAGGTAGCCTACGAGCAGTACTTC.